This record looks at one TCR beta chain sequence and its context. This sample was included in a study of beta chain features in type 1 diabetes. Study overall: Patients looked much like healthy donors when it came to age, gender and cell yields.

Isolated RNA was reverse transcribed in full, so expressed TCRB transcripts were sequenced. Sequencing used immunoSEQ multiplex PCR; TCRdb keeps in-frame clones, though not all of them. The sample carries around 320,000 clones, 14% recorded once. The CDR3 runs to 14 residues. Trimming took off 1 base at V and 8 bases at J, with 14 bases between the two ends. Germline V gene lookup returns CDR1 LGHNA and CDR2 YSLEER. The sample taken for sequencing was central memory CD4+ T cells from blood. The gene calls are TRBV4-3 and TRBJ1-2; no definite D call. This clonotype was obtained from a man aged 30-40 years in good health. The CDR3 sequence is CASSQGRTLGGYTF. Written as DNA, the CDR3 is TGCGCCAGCAGCCAAGGGAGGACCCTGGGAGGCTACACCTTC.